This T cell receptor beta chain was sequenced for a study of T-cell reconstitution after alpha-beta-depleted transplantation in children. The study's findings and limits: Some patients' high day-60 TCRbeta diversity was traced to surviving recipient T cells and thymic progenitors. From newly produced T cells came most of the T-cell counts and diversity one year after transplant. Reportedly, only several hundred clones from non-depleted graft cells drove alpha-beta T-cell counts at about two months.

The CDR3 consists of 15 residues. V was trimmed by 5 bases and J by 0 bases, leaving 11 bases between them. Germline assignment: CDR1 MGHRA and CDR2 YSYEKL. This clonotype occurred many times. Its antigen is unidentified. A TCRbeta library incorporating unique molecular identifiers was prepared. TCRdb reanalysed the PCR reads using MiXCR and keeps one entry per CDR3 protein. The sample carries 700,000 to 950,000 distinct CDR3 sequences, 15% to 20% recorded once. This TCR came from a male patient younger than 18 who had a stem cell transplant for acute lymphoblastic leukemia, so the T cells may come from the graft donor. The sample in question was PBMCs, mostly from graft donor cells, obtained 360 days after TCRalphabeta/CD19-depleted stem cell transplant. The V gene is TRBV4-1, the J gene TRBJ2-1; D not resolved. The DNA for the CDR3 is TGCGCCAGCAGCTCCGGGCCGAGCTCCTACAATGAGCAGTTCTTC. Its protein is CASSSGPSSYNEQFF.